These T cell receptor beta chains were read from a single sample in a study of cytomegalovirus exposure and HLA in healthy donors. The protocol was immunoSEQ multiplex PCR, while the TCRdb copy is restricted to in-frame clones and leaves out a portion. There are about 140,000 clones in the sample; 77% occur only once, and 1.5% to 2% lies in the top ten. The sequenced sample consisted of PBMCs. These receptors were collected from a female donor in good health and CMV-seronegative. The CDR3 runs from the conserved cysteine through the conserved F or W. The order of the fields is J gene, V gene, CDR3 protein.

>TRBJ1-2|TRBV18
CASSNAQGAGEDYGYTF
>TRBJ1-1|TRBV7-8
CASSLEPGTEAFF
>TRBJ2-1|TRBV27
CASSLGGRDYNEQFF
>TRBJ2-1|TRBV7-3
CASSRPGLAGSNEQFF
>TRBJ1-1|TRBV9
CASSANGISTEAFF
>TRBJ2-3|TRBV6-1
CATGTPGGTDTQYF
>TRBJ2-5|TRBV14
CASSQGLAQETQYF
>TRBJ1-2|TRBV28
CASSPGQGRWYGYTF
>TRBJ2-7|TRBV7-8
CASSLDASGRGYEQYF
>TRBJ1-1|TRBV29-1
CSVVGTGKLNTEAFF
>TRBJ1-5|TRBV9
CASSVVPGEEPQHF
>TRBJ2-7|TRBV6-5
CASSAGTGDSYEQYF
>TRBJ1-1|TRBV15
CATSREPGWNTEAFF
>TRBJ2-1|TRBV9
CASSVSSSYNEQFF
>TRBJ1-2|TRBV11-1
CASSPGTPTNYGYTF
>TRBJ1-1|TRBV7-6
CASSTRQGLTEAFF
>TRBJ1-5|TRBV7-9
CASSNRVEGNQPQHF
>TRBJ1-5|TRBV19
CASSVDRVDQPQHF
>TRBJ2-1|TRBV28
CASSFSSGSYNEQFF
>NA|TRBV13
CASSLGGARLYEQYF
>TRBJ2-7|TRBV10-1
CASSDLQSEQYF
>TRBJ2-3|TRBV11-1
CASSPQYNTQYF